This TCR beta chain was captured by sequencing in a study of cytomegalovirus exposure and HLA in healthy donors. Primers: 60 Vbeta forward and 13 Jbeta reverse. Authors' analysis steps: In a later analysis, the count reached about 75 million unique TCR beta chains, with around 11 million shared. Clones were read by immunoSEQ multiplex PCR, and TCRdb kept only the in-frame ones, dropping some. The D gene and trimming were derived from the DNA, and the V and J assignments and clone size from that table. The sample carries fewer than 75,000 clones, roughly 70% recorded once. Germline V lookup: CDR1 SGHRS, CDR2 YFSETQ. J gave up 0 bases and V 2 bases, and 5 bases lay outside the gene matches. The CDR3 runs 17 residues. General study findings and limits: One variant, a missense change in DCLRE1C, was linked in a later analysis to TCR beta V- and J-gene trimming. Reportedly, diagnosis of cytomegalovirus status by the classifier showed high specificity and sensitivity. Roughly 170 TCR beta chains were listed as cytomegalovirus-associated.

Concerning this clone itself: What it binds is unknown.

V and J are TRBV5-1 and TRBJ1-6; TRBD1 agrees at 7 bases. The receptor comes from a man aged 70 or older in good health and CMV-seronegative. Sequencing was performed on PBMCs. The CDR3 reads CASSFRDSSSYNSPLHF. CDR3 DNA: TGCGCCAGCAGCTTCCGGGACAGCAGCTCCTATAATTCACCCCTCCACTTT.